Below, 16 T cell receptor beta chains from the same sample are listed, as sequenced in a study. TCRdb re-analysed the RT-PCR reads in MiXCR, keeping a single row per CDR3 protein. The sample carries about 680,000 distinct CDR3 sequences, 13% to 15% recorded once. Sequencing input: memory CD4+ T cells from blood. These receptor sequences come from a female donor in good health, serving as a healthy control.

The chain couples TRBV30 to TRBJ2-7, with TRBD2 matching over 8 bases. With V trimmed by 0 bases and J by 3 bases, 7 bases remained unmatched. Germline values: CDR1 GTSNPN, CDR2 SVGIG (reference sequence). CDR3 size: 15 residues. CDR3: CAWSVLPSGSYEQYF. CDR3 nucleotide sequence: TGTGCCTGGAGTGTACTCCCCAGCGGGAGCTACGAGCAGTACTTC.

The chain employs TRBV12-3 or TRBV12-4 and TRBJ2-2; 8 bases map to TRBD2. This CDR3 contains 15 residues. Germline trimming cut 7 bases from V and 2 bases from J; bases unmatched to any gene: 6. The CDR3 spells CASKGGGPNTGELFF. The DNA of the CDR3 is TGTGCCAGCAAAGGCGGGGGGCCAAACACCGGGGAGCTGTTTTTT.

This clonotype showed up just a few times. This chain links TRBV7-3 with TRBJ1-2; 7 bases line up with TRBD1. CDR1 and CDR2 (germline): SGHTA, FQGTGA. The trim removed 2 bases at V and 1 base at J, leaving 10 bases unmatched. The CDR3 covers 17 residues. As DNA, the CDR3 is TGTGCCAGCAGCTTATTAGGGGGCGTCTCCAATAACTATGGCTACACCTTC. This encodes CASSLLGGVSNNYGYTF.

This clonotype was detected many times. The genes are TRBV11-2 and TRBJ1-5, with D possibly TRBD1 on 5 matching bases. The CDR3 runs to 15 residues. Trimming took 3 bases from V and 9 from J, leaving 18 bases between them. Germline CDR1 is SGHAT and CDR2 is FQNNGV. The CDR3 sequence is CASSLGTVGQWPQHF. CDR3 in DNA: TGTGCCAGCAGCTTGGGGACGGTGGGGCAATGGCCCCAGCATTTT.

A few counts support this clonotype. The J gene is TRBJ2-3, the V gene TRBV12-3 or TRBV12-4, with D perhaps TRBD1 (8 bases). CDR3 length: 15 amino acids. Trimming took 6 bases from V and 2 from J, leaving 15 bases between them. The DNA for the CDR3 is TGTGCCAGCAGCCGGACAGGGACTATCACAGATACGCAGTATTTT. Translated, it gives CASSRTGTITDTQYF.

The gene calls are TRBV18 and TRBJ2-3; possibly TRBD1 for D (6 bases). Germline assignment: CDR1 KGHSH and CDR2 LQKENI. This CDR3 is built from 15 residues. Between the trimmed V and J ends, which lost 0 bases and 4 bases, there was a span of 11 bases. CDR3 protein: CASSPPGARADTQYF. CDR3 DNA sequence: TGTGCCAGCTCACCACCGGGGGCGCGCGCAGATACGCAGTATTTT.

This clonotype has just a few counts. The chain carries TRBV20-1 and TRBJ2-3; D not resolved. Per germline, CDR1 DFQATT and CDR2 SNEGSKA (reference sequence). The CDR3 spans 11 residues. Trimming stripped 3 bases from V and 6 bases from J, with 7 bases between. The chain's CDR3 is CSARPRDTQYF. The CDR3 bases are TGCAGTGCTAGGCCCCGGGATACGCAGTATTTT.

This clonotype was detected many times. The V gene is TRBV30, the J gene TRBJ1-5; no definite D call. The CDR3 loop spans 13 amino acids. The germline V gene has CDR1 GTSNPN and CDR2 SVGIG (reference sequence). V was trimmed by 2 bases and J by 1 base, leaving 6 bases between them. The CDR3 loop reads CAWSWTSNQPQHF. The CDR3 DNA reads TGTGCCTGGAGTTGGACGAGCAATCAGCCCCAGCATTTT.

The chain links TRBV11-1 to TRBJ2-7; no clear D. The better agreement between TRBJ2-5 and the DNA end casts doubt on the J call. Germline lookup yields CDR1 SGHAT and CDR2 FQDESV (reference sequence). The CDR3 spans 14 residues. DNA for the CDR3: TGTGCCAGCAGCCCACGAACGGCCCCGCGGACCCAGTACTTC. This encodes CASSPRTAPRTQYF.

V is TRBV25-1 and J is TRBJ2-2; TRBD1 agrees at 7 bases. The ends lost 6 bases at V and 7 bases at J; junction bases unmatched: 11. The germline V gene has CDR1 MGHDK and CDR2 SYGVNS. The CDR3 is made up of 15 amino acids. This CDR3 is CASRALGQTGGELFF. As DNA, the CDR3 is TGTGCCAGCAGAGCCCTGGGACAGACCGGCGGGGAGCTGTTTTTT.

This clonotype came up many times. In DNA form, the CDR3 reads TGTGCCAGCGGACGGCAGAACACTGAAGCTTTCTTT. This translates into CASGRQNTEAFF. This chain uses TRBV9 with TRBJ1-1; unclear D gene. The CDR3 has 12 amino acids. The V end was cut by 7 bases, the J end by 1 base, with 8 bases between. Germline CDR1 reads SGDLS; CDR2 reads YYNGEE.

This CDR3 reads CASSLGTKNEAFF. The CDR3 DNA sequence: TGTGCCAGCAGTTTAGGGACAAAGAATGAAGCTTTCTTT. This chain links TRBV28 with TRBJ1-1, with D maybe TRBD1 (6 bases). The CDR3 contains 13 residues. Germline V gene sequence: CDR1 MDHEN, CDR2 SYDVKM. V was shortened by 2 bases and J by 7 bases, with 11 bases between the two germline ends.

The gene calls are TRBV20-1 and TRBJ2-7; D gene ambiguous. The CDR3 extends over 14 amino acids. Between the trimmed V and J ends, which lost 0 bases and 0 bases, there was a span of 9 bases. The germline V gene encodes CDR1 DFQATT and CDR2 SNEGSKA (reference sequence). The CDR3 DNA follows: TGCAGTGCTAGAGATCCCCCCAACTCCTACGAGCAGTACTTC. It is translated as CSARDPPNSYEQYF.

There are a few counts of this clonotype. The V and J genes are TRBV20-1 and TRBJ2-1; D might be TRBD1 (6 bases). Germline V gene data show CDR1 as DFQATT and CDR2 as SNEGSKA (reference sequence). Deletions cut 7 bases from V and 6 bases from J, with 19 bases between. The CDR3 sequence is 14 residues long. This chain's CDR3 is CSVTTGLLGNEQFF. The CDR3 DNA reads TGCAGTGTTACTACAGGGTTACTTGGCAATGAGCAGTTCTTC.

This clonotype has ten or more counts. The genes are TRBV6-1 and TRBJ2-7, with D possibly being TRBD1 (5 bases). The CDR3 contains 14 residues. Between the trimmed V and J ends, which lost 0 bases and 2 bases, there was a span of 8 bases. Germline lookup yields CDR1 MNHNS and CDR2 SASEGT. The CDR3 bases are TGTGCCAGCAGTGAAGCAGGGGCAGCCTACGAGCAGTACTTC. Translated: CASSEAGAAYEQYF.

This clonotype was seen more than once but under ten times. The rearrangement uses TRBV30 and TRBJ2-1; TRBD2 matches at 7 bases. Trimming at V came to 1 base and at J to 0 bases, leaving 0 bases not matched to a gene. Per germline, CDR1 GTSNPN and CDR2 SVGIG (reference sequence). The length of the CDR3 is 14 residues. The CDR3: CAWSGGGSYNEQFF. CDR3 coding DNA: TGTGCCTGGAGTGGCGGGGGCTCCTACAATGAGCAGTTCTTC.